This T cell receptor (beta chain) appears in the sequencing data of a study of circulating and synovial CD4+ cells in juvenile arthritis. A note on this clone: Its matching antigen is unknown. Germline and junction disagree at one end, which may indicate a read error.

Profiled with immunoSEQ multiplex PCR; TCRdb holds only in-frame clones, not every one. The table records around 13,000 clones, roughly 84% of them present only once. The study, taken as a whole, reports: These repertoires were less diverse than bulk blood CD4 repertoires. These blood cells shared more CDR3 sequences with synovium than bulk blood. CPL versus bulk CD4 samples: T cell genome counts differed by at least an order of magnitude.

The CDR3 totals 14 residues. Germline CDR1 LNHDA, CDR2 SQIVND (reference sequence). The TCR was taken from a human patient with juvenile idiopathic arthritis. Some clones in this sample may be carry-over from other donors' samples. Sequencing was carried out using CD4+ T cells from synovial fluid. The chain uses TRBV19 and TRBJ1-4, with D possibly matching TRBD1 (6 bases). In DNA form, the CDR3 reads TGTGCCAGTAGTGGTACAGGGCGGAATGCAAAACTGTTTTTT. This gives the protein CASSGTGRNAKLFF.